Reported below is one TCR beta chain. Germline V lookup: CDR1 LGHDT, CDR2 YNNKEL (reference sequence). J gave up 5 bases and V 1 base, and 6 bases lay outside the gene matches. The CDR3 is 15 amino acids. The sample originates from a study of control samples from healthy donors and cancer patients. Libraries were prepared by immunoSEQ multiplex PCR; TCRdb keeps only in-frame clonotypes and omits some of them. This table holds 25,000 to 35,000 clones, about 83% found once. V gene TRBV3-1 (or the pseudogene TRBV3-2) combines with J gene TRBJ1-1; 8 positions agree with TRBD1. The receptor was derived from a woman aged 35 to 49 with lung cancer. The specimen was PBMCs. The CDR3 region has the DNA TGTGCCAGCAGCCAAGGGAGCCGGACAGGGACTGAAGCTTTCTTT. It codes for CASSQGSRTGTEAFF.